The 26 T cell receptor beta chains given below trace back to one sample, sequenced in a study of PD-1 blockade in classical Hodgkin lymphoma. Time point specified: newly diagnosed, previously untreated cHL patient sample. Negative magnetic selection isolated CD4+ T cells from thawed PBMCs. The data were produced by immunoSEQ multiplex PCR, yet TCRdb's version contains in-frame clones alone and is incomplete. This repertoire shows approximately 25,000 clones, 75% to 95% found once; its top ten account for about 0.55%. The source material was CD4+ T cells from blood. The source is a human donor with classical Hodgkin lymphoma.

The V call is TRBV28, the J call TRBJ1-4, with 9 bases that match TRBD1. The CDR3 has 17 residues. Unmatched junction bases numbered 10, after V lost 5 bases and J lost 3 bases. CDR1 and CDR2 (germline): MDHEN, SYDVKM. The CDR3 sequence: CASSPTGQGLANEKLFF. The CDR3 DNA follows: TGTGCCAGCAGTCCGACGGGACAGGGACTGGCTAATGAAAAACTGTTTTTT.

This clone was found a few times. The rearrangement links TRBV4-3 to TRBJ1-1; D not resolved. The CDR3 has 14 amino acids. In germline, CDR1 is LGHNA, CDR2 YSLEER. Trimming took 1 base from V and 0 from J, leaving 6 bases between them. The CDR3 loop is CASSQADLNTEAFF. The CDR3 nucleotides read TGCGCCAGCAGCCAAGCAGATTTGAACACTGAAGCTTTCTTT.

V gene TRBV27 combines with J gene TRBJ2-7; the D gene is possibly TRBD1 (6 bases). Trimming cost V 6 bases and J 3 bases, with 15 bases left between them. Germline CDR1 MNHEY, CDR2 SMNVEV (reference sequence). The CDR3 is made up of 14 amino acids. The chain's CDR3 is CASRKSTGNYEQYF. CDR3 sequence (DNA): TGTGCCAGCAGAAAATCGACAGGTAACTACGAGCAGTACTTC.

The chain recombines TRBV19 with TRBJ1-2; D perhaps matches TRBD1 (5 bases). CDR3 length: 15 residues. The V gene's germline CDR1 is LNHDA and CDR2 SQIVND (reference sequence). Trimming removed 5 bases from V and 3 bases from J, with 16 bases in between. This CDR3 is CASSPGTASYYGYTF. The DNA of the CDR3 is TGTGCCAGTAGTCCTGGGACGGCTTCTTACTATGGCTACACCTTC. Looking up the rest from reference TRBV19 and TRBJ1-2 gives the full variable domain: DGGITQSPKYLFRKEGQNVTLSCEQNLNHDAMYWYRQDPGQGLRLIYYSQIVNDFQKGDIAEGYSVSREKKESFPLTVTSAQKNPTAFYLCASSPGTASYYGYTFGSGTRLTVV.

This chain links TRBV7-3 with TRBJ1-1, with D possibly TRBD1 on 5 matching bases. V was clipped by 1 base and J by 8 bases, with 11 bases between them. CDR3 length: 13 amino acids. Germline CDR1 SGHTA, CDR2 FQGTGA. CDR3 bases: TGTGCCAGCAGCTTAAGGAGGGGAGCCGAAGCTTTCTTT. Translating it yields CASSLRRGAEAFF. Filled out from reference TRBV7-3 and TRBJ1-1, the complete variable domain reads GAGVSQTPSNKVTEKGKYVELRCDPISGHTALYWYRQSLGQGPEFLIYFQGTGAADDSGLPNDRFFAVRPEGSVSTLKIQRTERGDSAVYLCASSLRRGAEAFFGQGTRLTVV.

The chain recombines TRBV5-1 with TRBJ2-3; 8 bases line up with TRBD2. Germline CDR1 is SGHRS and CDR2 is YFSETQ. CDR3 length: 15 amino acids. V shed 0 bases, J shed 1 base, and the junction held 1 base outside the gene matches. In DNA, the CDR3 is TGCGCCAGCAGCTTGGTGACTAGCGGCACAGATACGCAGTATTTT. Its protein product is CASSLVTSGTDTQYF.

This chain links TRBV4-1 with TRBJ2-7; possibly TRBD1 for D (6 bases). V was pared by 0 bases and J by 0 bases, with 15 bases between. Germline assignment: CDR1 MGHRA and CDR2 YSYEKL. This CDR3 has 17 residues. The CDR3 spells CASSQDVQGPPSYEQYF. The CDR3, as DNA: TGCGCCAGCAGCCAAGATGTCCAGGGGCCACCCTCCTACGAGCAGTACTTC.

The chain uses TRBV4-3 and TRBJ1-2; 8 bases align to TRBD1. Germline V lookup: CDR1 LGHNA, CDR2 YSLEER. V dropped 3 bases and J dropped 3; count of bases not matched to a gene: 9. This CDR3 is built from 16 residues. CDR3 loop: CASSQDPLDRDYGYTF. The CDR3 nucleotides are TGCGCCAGCAGCCAGGACCCTTTGGACAGGGACTATGGCTACACCTTC.

This clone was counted a few times. The chain couples TRBV6-5 to TRBJ1-1, with TRBD1 matching 7 bases. The CDR3 is 14 amino acids. Per the germline V gene, CDR1 is MNHEY and CDR2 is SVGAGI. J lost 3 bases, V lost 5 bases, and 6 bases had no gene match. CDR3 loop: CASSRGGQDTEAFF. The CDR3 DNA follows: TGTGCCAGCAGTAGAGGGGGCCAGGACACTGAAGCTTTCTTT.

J is TRBJ1-6 and V is TRBV28, with TRBD1 as a possible D gene (6 bases). Per germline, CDR1 MDHEN and CDR2 SYDVKM. V was clipped by 5 bases and J by 8 bases, with 22 bases between them. This CDR3 comprises 17 residues. This CDR3 reads CASSSPDSGRFDSPLHF. As DNA, the CDR3 is TGTGCCAGCAGTAGCCCGGACAGTGGGAGATTCGATTCACCCCTCCACTTT.

The count of this clone is one. This chain uses TRBV10-3 with TRBJ2-3; TRBD1 matches 7 bases. The CDR3 length is 15 residues. V lost 2 bases and J lost 1; bases outside the gene matches: 3. Per germline, CDR1 ENHRY and CDR2 SYGVKD. The CDR3 coding sequence is TGTGCCATCAGTGAGGGGCAGGGGGGCACAGATACGCAGTATTTT. Its protein is CAISEGQGGTDTQYF.

The CDR3 bases are TGTGCCAGCTCACAAAAGACAGGGAGCCGCAATCAGCCCCAGCATTTT. Its translation: CASSQKTGSRNQPQHF. The chain has TRBV18 and TRBJ1-5, with TRBD1 matching over 7 bases. Per germline, CDR1 KGHSH and CDR2 LQKENI. The CDR3 has 16 residues. J gave up 2 bases and V 4 bases, and 8 bases lay outside the gene matches. The whole variable domain, remainder taken from reference TRBV18 and TRBJ1-5, is NAGVMQNPRHLVRRRGQEARLRCSPMKGHSHVYWYRQLPEEGLKFMVYLQKENIIDESGMPKERFSAEFPKEGPSILRIQQVVRGDSAAYFCASSQKTGSRNQPQHFGDGTRLSIL.

This clone was recorded only once. This chain uses TRBV12-5 with TRBJ2-2; D ambiguous. Deletions cut 7 bases from V and 4 bases from J, with 10 bases between. Germline V lookup: CDR1 LGHNT, CDR2 FRNRAP. The CDR3 length is 13 residues. CDR3 in amino acids: CASATWGTGELFF. The CDR3 coding sequence is TGTGCTAGTGCCACCTGGGGCACCGGGGAGCTGTTTTTT.

J is TRBJ2-6 and V is TRBV18; D gene uncertain. This CDR3 has 14 amino acids. V was cut by 5 bases and J by 4 bases, with 9 bases left in between. Germline assignment: CDR1 KGHSH and CDR2 LQKENI. The CDR3 is CASSGRRGANVLTF. The CDR3 coding sequence is TGTGCCAGCTCAGGGCGCCGCGGGGCCAACGTCCTGACTTTC. The variable domain in full, with the rest retrieved from reference TRBV18 and TRBJ2-6, is NAGVMQNPRHLVRRRGQEARLRCSPMKGHSHVYWYRQLPEEGLKFMVYLQKENIIDESGMPKERFSAEFPKEGPSILRIQQVVRGDSAAYFCASSGRRGANVLTFGAGSRLTVL.

The gene calls are TRBV5-8 and TRBJ1-1; 7 nucleotides agree with TRBD1. Germline loops: CDR1 SGHTS, CDR2 YDEGEE. The CDR3 is 13 residues long. Germline trimming cut 3 bases from V and 4 bases from J; bases unmatched to any gene: 3. Here the CDR3 reads CASSSGQTTEAFF. The CDR3 DNA is TGTGCCAGCAGCTCGGGACAGACCACTGAAGCTTTCTTT.

The V gene is TRBV7-2, the J gene TRBJ2-5; 7 bases agree with TRBD2. Germline V gene lookup returns CDR1 SGHTA and CDR2 FQGNSA. This CDR3 has 15 amino acids. V shed 1 base and J 3 bases; nucleotides not matched to a gene: 5. The chain's CDR3 is CASSLGVGGKETQYF. DNA of the CDR3: TGTGCCAGCAGCTTAGGGGTCGGGGGGAAAGAGACCCAGTACTTC.

This rearrangement joins TRBV6-7 to TRBJ2-7; TRBD2 matches at 8 bases. TRBV6-7 is reported as an ORF; its role is uncertain. The trim removed 5 bases at V and 6 bases at J, leaving 6 bases unmatched. This CDR3 is built from 13 residues. This CDR3 is CASSLFRGGEQYF. For the CDR3, the DNA is TGTGCCAGCAGTCTCTTCCGGGGGGGCGAGCAGTACTTC.

The chain joins TRBV5-8 to TRBJ1-1; D unresolved. The CDR3 consists of 15 residues. The germline V and J ends were trimmed by 4 bases and 6 bases, with 19 bases remaining between them. Germline-derived CDR1 and CDR2 are SGHTS and YDEGEE. The CDR3 reads CASSIGRGRIAEAFF. Here the CDR3 DNA reads TGTGCCAGCAGCATTGGACGAGGTCGGATTGCTGAAGCTTTCTTT.

V and J are TRBV5-4 and TRBJ2-3; no firm D call. Germline V CDR1 and CDR2: SGHNT, YYREEE (reference sequence). This CDR3 has 15 amino acids. Trimming took off 4 bases at V and 0 bases at J, with 12 bases between the two ends. The CDR3 bases are TGTGCCAGCAGCCGGTGGACGGCTAGCACAGATACGCAGTATTTT. Residues: CASSRWTASTDTQYF. Combining the CDR3 with reference TRBV5-4 and TRBJ2-3 gives the whole variable domain ETGVTQSPTHLIKTRGQQVTLRCSSQSGHNTVSWYQQALGQGPQFIFQYYREEENGRGNFPPRFSGLQFPNYSSELNVNALELDDSALYLCASSRWTASTDTQYFGPGTRLTVL.

The chain links TRBV6-6 to TRBJ2-5; D is tentatively TRBD1 or TRBD2 (5 bases each). Trimming left V 2 bases short and J 7 bases short, with 14 bases between. CDR3 length: 14 residues. The germline CDR1 and CDR2 sequences are MNHNY and SVGAGI (reference sequence). The CDR3 nucleotides read TGTGCCAGCAGTTACGGGACCGGGGCCTGGACCCAGTACTTC. Translation: CASSYGTGAWTQYF.

The genes are TRBV5-4 and TRBJ2-5; no clear D gene. The CDR3 runs 18 residues. The V gene lost 0 bases and the J gene lost 0 bases, with 18 bases spanning the gap. Germline CDR1 and CDR2: SGHNT and YYREEE (reference sequence). This CDR3 reads CASSLGLSAALDQETQYF. The CDR3, as DNA: TGTGCCAGCAGCTTGGGGTTATCCGCCGCCCTGGACCAAGAGACCCAGTACTTC. Filled out from reference TRBV5-4 and TRBJ2-5, the complete variable domain reads ETGVTQSPTHLIKTRGQQVTLRCSSQSGHNTVSWYQQALGQGPQFIFQYYREEENGRGNFPPRFSGLQFPNYSSELNVNALELDDSALYLCASSLGLSAALDQETQYFGPGTRLLVL.

In its sample, this clone was seen a few times. The chain couples TRBV5-6 to TRBJ1-2, with a tentative D call TRBD1 (5 bases). The CDR3 covers 14 residues. V gave up 4 bases and J gave up 6 bases, with 16 bases separating them. Per the germline V gene, CDR1 is SGHDT and CDR2 is YYEEEE. CDR3 nucleotides: TGTGCCAGCAGCCGGGACGGGTGGGGGAATGGCTACACCTTC. Protein product: CASSRDGWGNGYTF. Looking up the rest from reference TRBV5-6 and TRBJ1-2 gives the full variable domain: DAGVTQSPTHLIKTRGQQVTLRCSPKSGHDTVSWYQQALGQGPQFIFQYYEEEERQRGNFPDRFSGHQFPNYSSELNVNALLLGDSALYLCASSRDGWGNGYTFGSGTRLTVV.

The chain has TRBV6-5 and TRBJ1-2, with a possible D match to TRBD1 (5 bases). The V end lost 6 bases, the J end lost 8 bases, and 22 bases lay between the germline ends. This CDR3 is built from 15 residues. Looked up from germline, CDR1 is MNHEY and CDR2 is SVGAGI. CDR3 nucleotide sequence: TGTGCCAGCAGCCGACAGACCCGCAAGCCCTACGGCTACACCTTC. Translation gives CASSRQTRKPYGYTF.

J is TRBJ2-4 and V is TRBV19; weak D call: TRBD2 (7 bases). The CDR3 sequence is 14 residues long. Trimming left V 5 bases short and J 9 bases short, with 17 bases between. Per the germline V gene, CDR1 is LNHDA and CDR2 is SQIVND (reference sequence). CDR3 coding DNA: TGTGCCAGTAGTGTAGGGGGGGGCCAGGGCATTCAGTACTTC. Translation: CASSVGGGQGIQYF.

V and J are TRBV13 and TRBJ2-5; 9 positions agree with TRBD2. CDR1 is PRHDT, CDR2 FYEKMQ, per germline (reference sequence). The CDR3 spans 19 residues. Germline trimming cut 5 bases from V and 5 bases from J; bases unmatched to any gene: 21. CDR3 region: CASSTTRPASGAFLETQYF. In nucleotides, the CDR3 is TGTGCCAGCAGCACAACCCGGCCCGCTAGCGGGGCCTTTTTGGAGACCCAGTACTTC.

The chain links TRBV5-1 to TRBJ1-2; TRBD1 might be the D (6 bases). Trimming took off 4 bases at V and 3 bases at J, with 10 bases between the two ends. Germline V gene lookup returns CDR1 SGHRS and CDR2 YFSETQ. The CDR3 has 13 residues. The CDR3 loop is CASSPRTDYGYTF. The CDR3 DNA sequence: TGCGCCAGCAGCCCTAGGACAGACTATGGCTACACCTTC.